This T cell receptor beta chain was captured in a study of beta chain features in type 1 diabetes. A word on this clone: What it recognizes is unknown.

Findings and limits, study-wide: Shortening that was moderate but significant affected the TCRB CDR3s of Type 1 diabetes patients in all four CD4+ subsets.

The isolated RNA, all of it, was reverse transcribed, so expressed TCRB transcripts were what got sequenced. Data came from immunoSEQ multiplex PCR; TCRdb stores just in-frame clones and leaves some out. This repertoire shows 250,000 to 300,000 clones, 8% found once; its top ten account for more than 1%. Germline V gene lookup returns CDR1 MDHEN and CDR2 SYDVKM. The V and J ends lost 5 bases and 4 bases respectively, with 8 bases between them. The CDR3 is 12 amino acids. The chain combines TRBV28 with TRBJ1-2; no clear D. The sequence came from a woman younger than 35 in good health. The specimen sequenced was central memory CD4+ T cells from blood. The CDR3 nucleotides read TGTGCCAGCAGTCCTTCAGCCTATGGCTACACCTTC. Its translation: CASSPSAYGYTF.